The 24 T cell receptor beta chains presented below share a single source sample, sequenced in a study of cytomegalovirus exposure and HLA in healthy donors. The PCR used 60 Vbeta and 13 Jbeta primers. Generated by immunoSEQ multiplex PCR, the TCRdb table keeps only in-frame clones and is missing some. Altogether 110,000 to 150,000 clones are present, approximately 80% being singletons, with the ten largest covering under 2%. Source material: PBMCs. The source is a woman aged 40 to 50 in good health and CMV-seronegative.

The V call is TRBV7-6, the J call TRBJ2-7, with TRBD1 matching 12 bases. This CDR3 has 16 amino acids. The V segment lost 0 bases and the J segment 7 bases; nucleotides outside the gene matches: 7. The V gene's germline CDR1 is SGHVS and CDR2 FNYEAQ. The CDR3 loop reads CASSLALGQGAREQYF. The CDR3 DNA sequence: TGTGCCAGCAGCTTAGCCCTGGGACAGGGGGCGCGAGAGCAGTACTTC.

V gene TRBV4-2 combines with J gene TRBJ2-1; 7 bases map to TRBD1. Germline values: CDR1 LGHNA, CDR2 YNFKEQ. V dropped 1 base and J dropped 0; count of bases not matched to a gene: 0. This CDR3 region has 15 residues. The CDR3 here is CASSQGDSSYNEQFF. CDR3 nucleotides: TGTGCCAGCAGCCAAGGGGACAGCTCCTACAATGAGCAGTTCTTC.

This clone is medium-sized by share. The chain is built from TRBV25-1 and TRBJ2-5, with D possibly being TRBD1 (6 bases). Germline CDR1 is MGHDK and CDR2 is SYGVNS. The CDR3 runs to 15 residues. Trimming cost V 3 bases and J 1 base, with 12 bases left between them. The chain's CDR3 is CASSEWGRGQETQYF. CDR3 coding DNA: TGTGCCAGCAGTGAGTGGGGGCGAGGCCAAGAGACCCAGTACTTC.

The chain links TRBV4-1 to TRBJ2-7, with 7 bases that match TRBD2. Losses at the gene ends were 0 bases for V and 2 bases for J; bases not matched to a gene: 7. Germline V gives CDR1 MGHRA, CDR2 YSYEKL. The CDR3 has 16 amino acids. DNA of the CDR3: TGCGCCAGCAGCCAAGATAGTGGCGGGGGTACCTACGAGCAGTACTTC. This sequence encodes CASSQDSGGGTYEQYF.

This clone is a singleton in its sample. J is TRBJ2-1 and V is TRBV29-1; TRBD2 matches at 8 bases. The junction had 13 bases not matched to a gene; V was cut back by 1 base and J by 8 bases. CDR1 SQVTM and CDR2 ANQGSEA come from the germline V gene. The CDR3 runs to 16 residues. The CDR3 protein is CSVEGGGLGRYDEQFF. For the CDR3, the DNA is TGCAGCGTTGAAGGAGGGGGACTAGGGCGGTACGATGAGCAGTTCTTC.

The J gene is TRBJ2-7, the V gene TRBV30; tentatively, D is TRBD2 (5 bases). Trimming removed 5 bases at V and 3 bases at J, with 11 bases between. The CDR3 has 12 amino acids. The germline V gene encodes CDR1 GTSNPN and CDR2 SVGIG (reference sequence). CDR3 region: CAWLSAGYEQYF. CDR3 nucleotides: TGTGCCTGGTTATCCGCGGGCTACGAGCAGTACTTC.

A few counts support this clone. An end of the junction differs from the germline gene, which may be a read error. This chain joins TRBV7-9 and TRBJ1-1; D unresolved. Germline CDR1 reads SEHNR; CDR2 reads FQNEAQ (reference sequence). The CDR3 is 14 residues long. This CDR3 is CSSSPATVNTEAFF. The CDR3 DNA is TGTTCCAGCAGCCCTGCCACAGTGAACACTGAAGCTTTCTTT.

This clone was seen a few times. The V and J genes are TRBV6-1 and TRBJ1-4; perhaps TRBD1 as D (5 bases). The CDR3 is 15 amino acids. CDR1 MNHNS and CDR2 SASEGT come from the germline V gene. V was cut by 2 bases and J by 5 bases, with 12 bases left in between. CDR3 nucleotides: TGTGCCAGCAGTGAAAAAGGGGACTTCAATGAAAAACTGTTTTTT. It specifies CASSEKGDFNEKLFF.

This clone was counted only a few times. J is TRBJ2-1 and V is TRBV5-6; TRBD2 agrees at 7 bases. The trim removed 0 bases at V and 4 bases at J, leaving 7 bases unmatched. The CDR3 sequence is 16 residues long. Germline loops: CDR1 SGHDT, CDR2 YYEEEE. The CDR3 region is CASSLGQLAPYNEQFF. CDR3 nucleotides: TGTGCCAGCAGCTTGGGGCAACTAGCGCCTTACAATGAGCAGTTCTTC.

This chain joins TRBV18 and TRBJ1-4; D unclear. CDR1 and CDR2 (germline): KGHSH, LQKENI. Trimming pared 3 bases from V and 11 bases from J, leaving 22 bases between. This CDR3 spans 16 amino acids. This chain's CDR3 is CASSPPEGSVGGKLFF. As DNA, the CDR3 is TGTGCCAGCTCACCGCCAGAGGGTTCCGTCGGTGGGAAACTGTTTTTT.

This clone has just one count. J is TRBJ2-5 and V is TRBV11-2, with TRBD2 matching 13 bases. This CDR3 has 16 residues. J lost 2 bases, V lost 9 bases, and 9 bases had no gene match. In germline, CDR1 is SGHAT, CDR2 FQNNGV. CDR3 nucleotides: TGTGCCAGGGGGGGGACTAGCGGGACCCTTCAAGAGACCCAGTACTTC. Amino acids: CARGGTSGTLQETQYF.

This chain joins TRBV27 and TRBJ2-5, with a possible D match to TRBD2 (5 bases). This CDR3 region has 15 residues. CDR1 and CDR2 from the germline V gene are MNHEY and SMNVEV (reference sequence). V lost 3 bases, J lost 1 base, and 12 bases lay in between. CDR3 nucleotides: TGTGCCAGCAGTTTCGAGGGTCAGTTCCAAGAGACCCAGTACTTC. Amino acid sequence: CASSFEGQFQETQYF.

The CDR3 is CASSLAQRNTEAFF. CDR3 bases: TGCGCCAGCAGCTTGGCACAGAGGAACACTGAAGCTTTCTTT. V usage is TRBV5-1 and J usage is TRBJ1-1; D unresolved. V lost 0 bases to trimming and J lost 1 base, with 7 bases between them. The length of the CDR3 is 14 residues. The germline CDR1 and CDR2 sequences are SGHRS and YFSETQ.

The chain uses TRBV19 and TRBJ1-1; tentatively, D is TRBD1 (6 bases). The CDR3 is made up of 15 amino acids. The germline gives CDR1 LNHDA, CDR2 SQIVND (reference sequence). Between the trimmed V and J ends, which lost 3 bases and 5 bases, there was a span of 16 bases. The CDR3 here is CASSIGQLPGTEAFF. The DNA for the CDR3 is TGTGCCAGTAGTATCGGACAGCTACCGGGGACTGAAGCTTTCTTT.

This clone has a handful of counts. The rearrangement links TRBV7-9 to TRBJ2-1; 9 bases are a match to TRBD2. The CDR3 contains 13 residues. The V gene end was trimmed by 1 base and the J gene end by 8 bases; junction bases not matched to a gene: 0. Looked up from germline, CDR1 is SEHNR and CDR2 is FQNEAQ (reference sequence). The CDR3 DNA sequence: TGTGCCAGCAGCTTAGGCGGGAGGGATGAGCAGTTCTTC. As protein: CASSLGGRDEQFF.

This clone was seen more than once but under ten times. The chain links TRBV28 to TRBJ1-5, with D hard to call. CDR1 and CDR2 from the germline V gene are MDHEN and SYDVKM. The ends were cut back, 5 bases at V and 7 bases at J, with 9 bases in the middle. The CDR3 runs to 12 residues. The CDR3 loop reads CASSVPGQPQHF. The CDR3 DNA follows: TGTGCCAGCAGTGTTCCAGGACAGCCCCAGCATTTT.

This clone showed up just a few times. V gene TRBV10-3 combines with J gene TRBJ2-4, with D possibly matching TRBD2 (5 bases). The CDR3 is 14 amino acids. In germline, CDR1 is ENHRY, CDR2 SYGVKD. V lost 5 bases and J lost 4, with 12 bases in between. Here the CDR3 reads CAISPIGGKNIQYF. CDR3 in DNA: TGTGCCATCAGTCCTATAGGCGGGAAAAACATTCAGTACTTC.

With respect to this clone: Within the sample, other DNA sequences also encode this same CDR3. This chain connects TRBV5-1 to TRBJ2-2; D not certain. This CDR3 is built from 14 residues. Germline V gene data show CDR1 as SGHRS and CDR2 as YFSETQ. Trimming cost V 3 bases and J 2 bases, with 8 bases left between them. The CDR3 DNA sequence: TGCGCCAGCAGCTCGACTGCTAACACCGGGGAGCTGTTTTTT. Translated: CASSSTANTGELFF.

The rearrangement links TRBV25-1 to TRBJ2-7; D is perhaps TRBD2 (6 bases). Trimming removed 7 bases from V and 3 bases from J, with 19 bases in between. The germline V gene has CDR1 MGHDK and CDR2 SYGVNS. The CDR3 extends over 15 amino acids. The DNA of the CDR3 is TGTGCCAGCAAGCGGACTACCCACTTTCACTACGAGCAGTACTTC. It codes for CASKRTTHFHYEQYF.

The rearrangement uses TRBV30 and TRBJ1-5; 7 bases fit TRBD1. Looked up from germline, CDR1 is GTSNPN and CDR2 is SVGIG (reference sequence). With V trimmed by 0 bases and J by 0 bases, 2 bases remained unmatched. The CDR3 totals 15 residues. The CDR3 DNA sequence: TGTGCCTGGAGTGTAGGGACAGTTAGCAATCAGCCCCAGCATTTT. It yields the protein CAWSVGTVSNQPQHF.

With respect to this clone: An end of the junction does not agree with germline; a read error may underlie this. The chain combines TRBV7-9 with TRBJ2-7; D is perhaps TRBD1 (6 bases). Germline values: CDR1 SEHNR, CDR2 FQNEAQ (reference sequence). The CDR3 loop spans 15 amino acids. DNA of the CDR3: TGTTCCAGCAGCCCAGGGGTCCGGAGTTCCTACGAGCAGTACTTC. Translated, it gives CSSSPGVRSSYEQYF.

This clone showed up just a few times. This chain joins TRBV4-2 and TRBJ2-3; 9 bases align to TRBD2. Germline V lookup: CDR1 LGHNA, CDR2 YNFKEQ. CDR3 length: 16 residues. Losses at the gene ends were 2 bases for V and 2 bases for J; bases not matched to a gene: 5. CDR3: CASSQLAGPTTDTQYF. The CDR3 DNA sequence: TGTGCCAGCAGCCAACTAGCGGGACCTACCACAGATACGCAGTATTTT.

The chain combines TRBV7-2 with TRBJ2-1, with D maybe TRBD2 (6 bases). The CDR3 is 14 residues long. Germline CDR1 reads SGHTA; CDR2 reads FQGNSA. The germline V and J ends were trimmed by 5 bases and 6 bases, with 14 bases remaining between them. DNA of the CDR3: TGTGCCAGCAGCCCGGGACTTCTGGGCAATGAGCAGTTCTTC. Its protein is CASSPGLLGNEQFF. Full variable domain (missing parts from reference TRBV7-2 and TRBJ2-1): GAGVSQSPSNKVTEKGKDVELRCDPISGHTALYWYRQSLGQGLEFLIYFQGNSAPDKSGLPSDRFSAERTGGSVSTLTIQRTQQEDSAVYLCASSPGLLGNEQFFGPGTRLTVL.

The chain couples TRBV19 to TRBJ1-6; maybe TRBD1 (5 bases). The CDR3 has 13 residues. The V end lost 4 bases, the J end lost 7 bases, and 8 bases lay between the germline ends. Germline V gene data show CDR1 as LNHDA and CDR2 as SQIVND (reference sequence). CDR3 DNA sequence: TGTGCCAGTAGTAAGGGGTTCAATTCACCCCTCCACTTT. As protein: CASSKGFNSPLHF.